These 3 T cell receptor beta chains were sequenced from one sample in a study of blood T cell repertoires in COVID-19. Assay: immunoSEQ multiplex PCR; the TCRdb copy retains only in-frame clones and omits some. The table records some 60,000 clones, approximately 92% of them present only once. Sequenced material: peripheral blood. Receptors originate from a man aged 60 to 75 with acute or convalescent COVID-19.

CDR3 region: CASSLGSRGIGTQYF. The CDR3 coding sequence is TGTGCCAGCAGTTTAGGTAGTAGGGGAATCGGGACCCAGTACTTC. The J gene is TRBJ2-5, the V gene TRBV27, with TRBD1 as a possible D gene (5 bases). The CDR3 is 15 residues long. Germline loops: CDR1 MNHEY, CDR2 SMNVEV (reference sequence). Trimming removed 2 bases at V and 7 bases at J, with 17 bases between.

This chain joins TRBV30 and TRBJ1-1; no reliable D call. Germline CDR1 and CDR2: GTSNPN and SVGIG (reference sequence). This CDR3 is built from 13 residues. The V end was cut by 5 bases, the J end by 5 bases, with 15 bases between. CDR3: CAWGGIGVTEAFF. CDR3 DNA sequence: TGTGCCTGGGGCGGTATCGGGGTTACTGAAGCTTTCTTT. The whole variable domain, remainder taken from reference TRBV30 and TRBJ1-1, is SQTIHQWPATLVQPVGSPLSLECTVEGTSNPNLYWYRQAAGRGLQLLFYSVGIGQISSEVPQNLSASRPQDRQFILSSKKLLLSDSGFYLCAWGGIGVTEAFFGQGTRLTVV.

The chain combines TRBV18 with TRBJ1-2, with D possibly matching TRBD1 (6 bases). Germline V gives CDR1 KGHSH, CDR2 LQKENI. The CDR3 length is 13 residues. Trimming pared 4 bases from V and 4 bases from J, leaving 10 bases between. The DNA of the CDR3 is TGTGCCAGCTCACAGACAGGACCCTATGGCTACACCTTC. Translation gives CASSQTGPYGYTF.